The next 8 T cell receptor beta chains were all read from a single sample in a study of blood T cell repertoires in COVID-19. Sequencing used immunoSEQ multiplex PCR; TCRdb keeps in-frame clones, though not all of them. This sample has about 170,000 clones, with 80% to 90% found just once. The sample consisted of peripheral blood. All receptors derive from a woman of 80 years or more with acute or convalescent COVID-19.

The chain employs TRBV11-1 and TRBJ2-3; 8 bases agree with TRBD2. From germline, CDR1 is SGHAT and CDR2 FQDESV (reference sequence). The V gene end was trimmed by 2 bases and the J gene end by 9 bases; junction bases not matched to a gene: 7. This CDR3 has 14 residues. The DNA of the CDR3 is TGTGCCAGCAGCTTAAGCGGGGGCCCCAACACGCAGTATTTT. Translation: CASSLSGGPNTQYF.

The chain uses TRBV7-2 and TRBJ2-1; 9 positions match TRBD2. Germline V gene data show CDR1 as SGHTA and CDR2 as FQGNSA. This CDR3 has 15 amino acids. The trim removed 5 bases at V and 4 bases at J, leaving 6 bases unmatched. Here the CDR3 reads CASSIGTSRYNEQFF. The CDR3 region has the DNA TGTGCCAGCAGCATTGGGACTAGCCGGTACAATGAGCAGTTCTTC.

The chain employs TRBV5-1 and TRBJ2-1, with D possibly TRBD1 on 7 matching bases. Trimming removed 1 base at V and 4 bases at J, with 18 bases between. Germline CDR1 SGHRS, CDR2 YFSETQ. This CDR3 comprises 17 residues. The CDR3 is CASSLSARQGGYNEQFF. The CDR3 DNA is TGCGCCAGCAGCTTGTCCGCCCGCCAGGGGGGTTACAATGAGCAGTTCTTC.

The chain recombines TRBV6-5 with TRBJ1-2; 8 bases are shared with TRBD1. Germline V gives CDR1 MNHEY, CDR2 SVGAGI. Germline trimming cut 2 bases from V and 1 base from J; bases unmatched to any gene: 6. The CDR3 is 16 residues long. The CDR3 protein is CASSYPGQGINYGYTF. The CDR3 DNA is TGTGCCAGCAGTTACCCCGGACAGGGCATTAACTATGGCTACACCTTC.

The rearrangement links TRBV7-8 to TRBJ2-1; D call uncertain. The V end was cut by 2 bases, the J end by 8 bases, with 10 bases between. The CDR3 is made up of 13 amino acids. Germline lookup yields CDR1 SGHVS and CDR2 FQNEAQ. Here the CDR3 DNA reads TGTGCCAGCAGCTTAATAGCTGAGGATGAGCAGTTCTTC. This translates into CASSLIAEDEQFF.

The chain employs TRBV13 and TRBJ2-7, with a weak D call TRBD2 (6 bases). V shed 4 bases and J shed 2 bases, with 12 bases lying between them. Per germline, CDR1 PRHDT and CDR2 FYEKMQ (reference sequence). The CDR3 runs 14 residues. CDR3 in amino acids: CASSSRDGPYEQYF. In DNA, the CDR3 is TGTGCCAGCAGCTCGCGGGACGGACCCTACGAGCAGTACTTC.

To note about this clone: Different DNA sequences within this sample yield the same CDR3. V is TRBV5-1 and J is TRBJ1-1, with 7 bases lining up with TRBD1. The J segment lost 0 bases and the V segment lost 0 bases, leaving 2 bases of the junction unmatched. Germline V lookup: CDR1 SGHRS, CDR2 YFSETQ. The length of the CDR3 is 15 residues. In DNA form, the CDR3 reads TGCGCCAGCAGCTTGGGGGGACAGCTGAACACTGAAGCTTTCTTT. It encodes CASSLGGQLNTEAFF.

CDR3 nucleotides: TGCGCCAGCAGCCAAGAGGCGGGATTCAATCAGCCCCAGCATTTT. Protein sequence: CASSQEAGFNQPQHF. This sequence joins TRBV4-1 and TRBJ1-5; D is unclear. The V end lost 0 bases, the J end lost 3 bases, and 9 bases lay between the germline ends. Looked up from germline, CDR1 is MGHRA and CDR2 is YSYEKL. The CDR3 extends over 15 amino acids.